This T cell receptor beta chain was obtained from a study of cytomegalovirus exposure and HLA in healthy donors. Looking at the study overall: Genetic ancestry analysis placed over 75% of the roughly 400 donors that were genotyped in the Caucasian-associated cluster.

Points on this clone: Its antigen is currently unknown.

Study outcomes and limitations: While the bulk of TCR sequences proved rare, some public TCRs turned up in many donors. Per published reports, the classifier diagnosed cytomegalovirus status with high specificity and sensitivity.

This PCR relied on a set of 60 Vbeta primers and 13 Jbeta primers. The method was immunoSEQ multiplex PCR; TCRdb's version includes in-frame clones alone and lacks a portion of them. Of around 150,000 clones listed, 80% to 90% are singletons. Trimming left V 5 bases short and J 5 bases short, with 13 bases between. This CDR3 has 13 amino acids. Germline CDR1 reads SGDLS; CDR2 reads YYNGEE. The chain employs TRBV9 and TRBJ2-5, with a possible D match to TRBD2 (6 bases). The sequenced sample consisted of PBMCs. The receptor's source is a young man in good health and CMV-seropositive. CDR3 nucleotides: TGTGCCAGCAGTAAAAGTGGGACTGAGACCCAGTACTTC. Translation: CASSKSGTETQYF.